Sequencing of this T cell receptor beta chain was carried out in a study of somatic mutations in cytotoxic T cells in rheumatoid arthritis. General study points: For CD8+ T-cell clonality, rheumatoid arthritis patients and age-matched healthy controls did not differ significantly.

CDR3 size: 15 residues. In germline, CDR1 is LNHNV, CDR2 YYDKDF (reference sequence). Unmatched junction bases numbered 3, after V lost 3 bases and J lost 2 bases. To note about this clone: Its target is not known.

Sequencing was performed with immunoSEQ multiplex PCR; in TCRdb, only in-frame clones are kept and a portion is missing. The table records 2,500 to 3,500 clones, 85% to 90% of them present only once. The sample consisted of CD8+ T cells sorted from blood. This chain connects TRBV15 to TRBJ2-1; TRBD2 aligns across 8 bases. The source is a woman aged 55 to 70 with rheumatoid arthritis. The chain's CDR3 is CATSSSGTTYNEQFF. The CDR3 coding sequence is TGTGCCACCAGCAGTAGCGGGACTACCTACAATGAGCAGTTCTTC.